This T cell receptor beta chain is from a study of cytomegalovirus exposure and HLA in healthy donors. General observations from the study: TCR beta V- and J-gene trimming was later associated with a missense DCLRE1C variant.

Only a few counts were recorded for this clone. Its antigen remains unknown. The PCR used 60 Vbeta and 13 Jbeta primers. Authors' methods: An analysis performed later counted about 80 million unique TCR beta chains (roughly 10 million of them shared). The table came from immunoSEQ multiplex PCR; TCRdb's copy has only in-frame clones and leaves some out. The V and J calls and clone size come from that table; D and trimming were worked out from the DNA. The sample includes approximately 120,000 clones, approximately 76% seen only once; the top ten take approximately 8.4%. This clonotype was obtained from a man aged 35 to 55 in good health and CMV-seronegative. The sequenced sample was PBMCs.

The DNA of the CDR3 is TGTGCCAGCAGTTACAGGGGTGGGAGGGAGACCCAGTACTTC. It codes for CASSYRGGRETQYF. The rearrangement links TRBV27 to TRBJ2-5; a weak D match, TRBD1 (7 bases). V lost 4 bases and J 5 bases, leaving 14 bases between the germline ends. The CDR3 has 14 amino acids. CDR1 and CDR2 (germline): MNHEY, SMNVEV (reference sequence).